The clone carrying this TCR beta chain was recorded many times. Beta-chain TCR CDR3 regions were amplified from RNA transcripts. After a first-round RT-PCR with HTBI primers, a second-round multiplex PCR was run. TCRdb passed the multiplex PCR reads through MiXCR, listing each CDR3 protein once. The sample gives some 410,000 distinct CDR3 sequences, under 25% of which show up once; roughly 3.2% is in the top ten. This sample is drawn from a study of Graves' ophthalmopathy and Graves' hyperthyroidism. Looking at the study overall: The study drew peripheral blood at initial diagnosis, before any treatment.

Trimming took 5 bases from V and 4 from J, leaving 26 bases between them. The CDR3 is 18 residues long. Germline V lookup: CDR1 MNHEY, CDR2 SMNVEV (reference sequence). The sequencing sample was made of peripheral blood. The source of this sequence is a woman younger than 30 with stable Graves' hyperthyroidism. The chain is built from TRBV27 and TRBJ1-1; maybe TRBD1 (5 bases). The CDR3 here is CASSPRGPRRGGGTEAFF. In DNA form, the CDR3 reads TGTGCCAGCAGTCCTCGTGGACCCCGGAGGGGCGGAGGCACTGAAGCTTTCTTT.